One sample yielded the 12 T cell receptor beta chains listed below, sequenced in a study of T cell responses to AZD1222 COVID-19 vaccine. Sequencing used immunoSEQ multiplex PCR; TCRdb keeps in-frame clones, though not all of them. This table has tens of thousands of clones, approximately 90% appearing once. Source: peripheral blood, taken 28 days after the second dose of the MenACWY control vaccine. All receptors come from an adult who received the MenACWY meningococcal vaccine as a control.

The genes are TRBV14 and TRBJ1-2; D not resolved. Trimming left V 0 bases short and J 5 bases short, with 13 bases between. The CDR3 contains 15 residues. Germline loops: CDR1 SGHDN, CDR2 FVKESK. The chain's CDR3 is CASSQDPQRTYGYTF. The CDR3 DNA reads TGTGCCAGCAGCCAAGATCCACAGAGGACTTATGGCTACACCTTC. The full variable domain, its missing parts supplied by reference TRBV14 and TRBJ1-2, is EAGVTQFPSHSVIEKGQTVTLRCDPISGHDNLYWYRRVMGKEIKFLLHFVKESKQDESGMPNNRFLAERTGGTYSTLKVQPAELEDSGVYFCASSQDPQRTYGYTFGSGTRLTVV.

In DNA, the CDR3 is TGTGCCAGTAGTACGAGTAGCACGGGCAATCAGCCCCAGCATTTT. It codes for CASSTSSTGNQPQHF. This chain connects TRBV19 to TRBJ1-5, with D hard to call. V was cut by 4 bases and J by 2 bases, with 12 bases left in between. Germline CDR1 LNHDA, CDR2 SQIVND (reference sequence). The CDR3 is 15 amino acids.

CDR3 DNA: TGTGCCAGCAGCTTACACCAAGGGAATGGCTACACCTTC. This gives the protein CASSLHQGNGYTF. The chain links TRBV7-3 to TRBJ1-2; the D is unclear. CDR1 is SGHTA, CDR2 FQGTGA, per germline. The CDR3 is 13 residues long. The V end lost 2 bases, the J end lost 6 bases, and 10 bases lay between the germline ends.

This clone was picked up a small number of times. J is TRBJ1-6 and V is TRBV5-4, with a weak D call TRBD1 (5 bases). Trimming shortened V by 4 bases and J by 14 bases, and 19 bases separated the two germline ends. The germline V gene encodes CDR1 SGHNT and CDR2 YYREEE (reference sequence). This CDR3 is 14 amino acids long. The CDR3 spells CASSRRGVSGTLHF. The CDR3 nucleotides read TGTGCCAGCAGCCGACGAGGGGTTTCGGGGACCCTCCACTTT. Combining the CDR3 with reference TRBV5-4 and TRBJ1-6 gives the whole variable domain ETGVTQSPTHLIKTRGQQVTLRCSSQSGHNTVSWYQQALGQGPQFIFQYYREEENGRGNFPPRFSGLQFPNYSSELNVNALELDDSALYLCASSRRGVSGTLHFGNGTRLTVT.

This rearrangement joins TRBV5-8 to TRBJ2-6, with TRBD1 matching 9 bases. The V and J ends lost 5 bases and 1 base, in that order; junction bases with no gene match: 7. The CDR3 sequence is 17 residues long. Germline values: CDR1 SGHTS, CDR2 YDEGEE. The CDR3 here is CASSNDRGTSGANVLTF. The CDR3 DNA follows: TGTGCCAGCAGTAACGACAGGGGGACTTCTGGGGCCAACGTCCTGACTTTC.

This chain links TRBV30 with TRBJ1-3; D perhaps matches TRBD1 (5 bases). V was cut by 0 bases and J by 0 bases, with 9 bases left in between. Germline assignment: CDR1 GTSNPN and CDR2 SVGIG (reference sequence). The CDR3 consists of 15 residues. The CDR3 DNA reads as TGTGCCTGGAGTGTAGGGGCGGGCTCTGGAAACACCATATATTTT. This codes for CAWSVGAGSGNTIYF.

This chain uses TRBV27 with TRBJ2-3; D is unresolved. This CDR3 is built from 18 residues. Trimming cost V 6 bases and J 2 bases, with 24 bases left between them. CDR1 and CDR2 (germline): MNHEY, SMNVEV (reference sequence). In DNA, the CDR3 is TGTGCCAGCAGATTCAAGATTCCGGGCTCCCACCTCACAGATACGCAGTATTTT. This gives the protein CASRFKIPGSHLTDTQYF.

DNA of the CDR3: TGTGCCAGCAGTTTGGGGACATCTCAGCCCCAGCATTTT. Translating gives CASSLGTSQPQHF. The rearrangement uses TRBV28 and TRBJ1-5; TRBD1 is a possible D gene (6 bases). The CDR3 is made up of 13 amino acids. The germline V and J ends were trimmed by 3 bases and 6 bases, with 9 bases remaining between them. From germline, CDR1 is MDHEN and CDR2 SYDVKM.

V usage is TRBV30 and J usage is TRBJ1-3; no reliable D call. Trimming took 4 bases from V and 7 from J, leaving 14 bases between them. The CDR3 totals 13 residues. Per germline, CDR1 GTSNPN and CDR2 SVGIG (reference sequence). The CDR3 loop is CAWNGEQSNTIYF. The DNA of the CDR3 is TGTGCCTGGAACGGGGAACAGAGCAACACCATATATTTT.

V is TRBV30 and J is TRBJ1-4; 9 bases map to TRBD1. The length of the CDR3 is 15 residues. Trimming cost V 1 base and J 2 bases; bases outside gene matches: 2. Germline CDR1 and CDR2: GTSNPN and SVGIG (reference sequence). CDR3 bases: TGTGCCTGGAGTGCCGGGACAGGGACTAATGAAAAACTGTTTTTT. Encoded protein: CAWSAGTGTNEKLFF.

The CDR3 sequence: CASSQDRVSGNTIYF. CDR3 nucleotides: TGTGCCAGCAGCCAAGACAGGGTTTCGGGAAACACCATATATTTT. V gene TRBV3-1 (or the pseudogene TRBV3-2) combines with J gene TRBJ1-3; D is perhaps TRBD1 (5 bases). V lost 0 bases and J 4 bases, leaving 10 bases between the germline ends. CDR3 length: 15 residues. Looked up from germline, CDR1 is LGHDT and CDR2 is YNNKEL (reference sequence).

This CDR3 reads CASSGYRGLGTGELFF. The CDR3 nucleotides read TGTGCCAGCAGTGGCTACAGGGGGCTAGGCACCGGGGAGCTGTTTTTT. The chain couples TRBV6-1 to TRBJ2-2; 9 bases are a match to TRBD1. CDR1 MNHNS and CDR2 SASEGT come from the germline V gene. The CDR3 runs 16 residues. The V and J ends lost 4 bases and 4 bases, in that order; junction bases with no gene match: 7.